The entry below gives a single T cell receptor (beta chain) sequence along with its context. Its antigen remains unknown. Sample-barcoded 5' priming and a J-beta primer mix drove a second PCR of 7 to 11 cycles. In TCRdb, the 5' RACE reads were re-called with MiXCR into one record per CDR3 protein. The sample has fewer than 2,000,000 distinct CDR3 sequences, about 35% seen once. These data belong to a study of blood T cells in healthy people across ages. General study points: Strong correlation was found linking TCR beta diversity to naive T cell percentage.

Donation came from healthy Caucasian individuals in Russia who were aged about 6 to 95. PBMCs, at least 7 million per sample, were isolated. Trimming stripped 0 bases from V and 0 bases from J, with 18 bases between. This CDR3 spans 18 amino acids. In germline, CDR1 is DFQATT, CDR2 SNEGSKA (reference sequence). The sample consisted of blood. This chain connects TRBV20-1 to TRBJ2-1; maybe TRBD2 (6 bases). This TCR derives from a woman in her twenties or thirties in good health. CDR3 sequence (DNA): TGCAGTGCTAGAGATCCTGGGACTTCTTCCTTCTCCTACAATGAGCAGTTCTTC. Translating gives CSARDPGTSSFSYNEQFF.